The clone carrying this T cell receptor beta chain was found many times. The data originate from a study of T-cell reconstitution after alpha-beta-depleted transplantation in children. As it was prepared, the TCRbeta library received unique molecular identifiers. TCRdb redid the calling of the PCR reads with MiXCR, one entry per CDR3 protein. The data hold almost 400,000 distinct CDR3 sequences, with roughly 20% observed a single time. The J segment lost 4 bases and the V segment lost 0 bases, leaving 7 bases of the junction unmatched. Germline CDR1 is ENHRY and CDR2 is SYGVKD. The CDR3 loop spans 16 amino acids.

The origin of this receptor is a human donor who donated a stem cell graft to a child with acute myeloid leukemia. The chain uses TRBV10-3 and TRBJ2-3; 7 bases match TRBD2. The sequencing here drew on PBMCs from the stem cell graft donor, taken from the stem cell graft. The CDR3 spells CAISESGALAADTQYF. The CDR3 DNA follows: TGTGCCATCAGTGAGTCCGGGGCCCTAGCGGCAGATACGCAGTATTTT.